This TCR beta chain is from a study of T cells in Graves' hyperthyroidism and ophthalmopathy. TCR beta CDR3 regions were amplified from RNA transcripts. The HTBI primer set served for first-round RT-PCR of the TCR CDR3. In TCRdb, the multiplex PCR reads were re-called with MiXCR into one record per CDR3 protein. The repertoire holds about half a million distinct CDR3 sequences, around 20% seen once, with 26% in the top ten. This clonotype was detected many times. Used for diagnoses were clinical symptoms, serum thyroxine and TRAb, thyroid ultrasound and orbital computed tomography. Germline V gene lookup returns CDR1 LNHDA and CDR2 SQIVND (reference sequence). CDR3 length: 15 residues. Trimming cost V 9 bases and J 2 bases, with 19 bases left between them.

The TCR comes from a man younger than 35 with Graves' hyperthyroidism. The V gene is TRBV19, the J gene TRBJ1-2; possible D gene TRBD1, 5 bases. Specimen: blood. CDR3: CASQDIRISNYGYTF. The CDR3 bases are TGTGCCAGCCAGGACATCAGAATCAGCAACTATGGCTACACCTTC.